This T cell receptor beta chain was identified in a study of read filtering for tumor transcriptome and immune sequencing. Across the whole study: Patients were 17 male and about 15 female, mean age approximately 60 years, range about 47 to 85. Fewer than 10 patients were R-ISS I, around 15 were R-ISS II, about seven were R-ISS III.

This clonotype was counted ten times or more. Its antigen is currently unknown. This library used approximately 370 ng RNA and molecular barcoded adaptors spanning alpha/delta and beta/gamma chains. TCRdb re-called the reads with MiXCR, one entry per CDR3 protein. Of about 39,000 distinct CDR3 sequences listed, approximately 14% are singletons. V was clipped by 6 bases and J by 0 bases; unmatched bases: 3. This CDR3 comprises 15 residues. Germline CDR1 and CDR2: SGHTA and FQGNSA. Study findings and constraints: Single-read clonotypes: about 82% of IR-seq clonotypes (roughly 4% of reads), 74.6% of RNA-seq clonotypes (around 45% of reads).

Sequencing input: a population of CD138-negative cells sorted from bone marrow. The J gene is TRBJ2-1, the V gene TRBV7-2; 9 bases map to TRBD2. This receptor was identified in a donor aged 40 or over with multiple myeloma. The chain's CDR3 is CASRHSGSSYNEQFF. The CDR3 DNA is TGTGCCAGCAGGCATAGCGGGAGCTCCTACAATGAGCAGTTCTTC.